The 2 T cell receptor beta chains in this list originate from one sample, sequenced in a study of blood T cell repertoires in COVID-19. The assay was immunoSEQ multiplex PCR, and TCRdb's table has in-frame clones only and misses some. The repertoire holds some 200,000 clones, with roughly 83% as singletons. Sequenced input: PBMCs or T cells enriched from blood (not recorded which). These TCRs come from a woman between 40 and 50 years old with acute COVID-19.

The DNA of the CDR3 is TGCGCCAGCAGCTCCACTAGCGGGAGCTTCTACGAGCAGTACTTC. It specifies CASSSTSGSFYEQYF. The chain is built from TRBV5-1 and TRBJ2-7, with TRBD2 identical over 11 bases. V lost 3 bases, J lost 3 bases, and 5 bases stayed unmatched. CDR3 length equals 15 residues. CDR1 is SGHRS and CDR2 is YFSETQ in the germline V gene.

This clone was counted only a few times. The identical CDR3 is also encoded by other nucleotide sequences in the sample. CDR3 sequence reads: CSVSRTGDTGELFF. DNA for the CDR3: TGCAGCGTCTCACGGACAGGGGACACCGGGGAGCTGTTTTTT. This chain links TRBV29-1 with TRBJ2-2; 9 positions match TRBD1. The germline gives CDR1 SQVTM, CDR2 ANQGSEA. The CDR3 is 14 residues long. Trimming cost V 6 bases and J 3 bases; bases outside gene matches: 5.